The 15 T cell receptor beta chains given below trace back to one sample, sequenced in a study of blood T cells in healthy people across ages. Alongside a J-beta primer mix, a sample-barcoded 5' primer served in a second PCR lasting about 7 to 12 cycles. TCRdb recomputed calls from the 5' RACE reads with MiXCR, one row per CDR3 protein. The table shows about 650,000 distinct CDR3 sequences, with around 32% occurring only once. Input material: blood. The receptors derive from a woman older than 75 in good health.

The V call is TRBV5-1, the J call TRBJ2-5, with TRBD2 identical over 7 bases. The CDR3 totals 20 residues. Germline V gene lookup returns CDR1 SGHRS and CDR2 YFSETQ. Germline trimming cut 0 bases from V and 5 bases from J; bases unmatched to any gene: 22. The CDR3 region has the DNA TGCGCCAGCAGCTTGGTTGGTCCCCGGGACTATCCGGGAGGATGGGAGACCCAGTACTTC. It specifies CASSLVGPRDYPGGWETQYF.

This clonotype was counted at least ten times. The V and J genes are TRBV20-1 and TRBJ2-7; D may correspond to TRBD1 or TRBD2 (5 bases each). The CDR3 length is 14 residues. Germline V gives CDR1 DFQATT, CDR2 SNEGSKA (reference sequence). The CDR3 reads CSGLSGRGAYEQYF. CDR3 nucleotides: TGCAGCGGTCTCTCAGGGAGAGGGGCCTACGAGCAGTACTTC.

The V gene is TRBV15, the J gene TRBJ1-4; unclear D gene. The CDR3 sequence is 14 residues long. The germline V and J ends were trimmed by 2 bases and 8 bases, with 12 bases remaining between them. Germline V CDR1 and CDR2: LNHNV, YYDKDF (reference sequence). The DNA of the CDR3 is TGTGCCACCAGCAGATCGCCGCAGCGAGAAAAACTGTTTTTT. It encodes CATSRSPQREKLFF.

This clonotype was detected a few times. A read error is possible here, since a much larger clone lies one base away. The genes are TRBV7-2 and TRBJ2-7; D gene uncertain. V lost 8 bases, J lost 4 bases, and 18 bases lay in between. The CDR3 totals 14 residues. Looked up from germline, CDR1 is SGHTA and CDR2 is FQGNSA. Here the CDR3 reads CASGSVSETYEQYF. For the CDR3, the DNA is TGTGCCAGCGGCTCGGTTTCAGAGACTTACGAGCAGTACTTC.

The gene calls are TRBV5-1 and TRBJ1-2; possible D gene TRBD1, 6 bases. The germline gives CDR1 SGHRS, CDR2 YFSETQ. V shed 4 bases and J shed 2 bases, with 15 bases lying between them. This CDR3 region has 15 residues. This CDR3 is CASSLQGLKNYGYTF. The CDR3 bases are TGCGCCAGCAGCCTACAGGGCCTGAAAAACTATGGCTACACCTTC. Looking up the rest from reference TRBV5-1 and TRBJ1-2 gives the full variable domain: KAGVTQTPRYLIKTRGQQVTLSCSPISGHRSVSWYQQTPGQGLQFLFEYFSETQRNKGNFPGRFSGRQFSNSRSEMNVSTLELGDSALYLCASSLQGLKNYGYTFGSGTRLTVV.

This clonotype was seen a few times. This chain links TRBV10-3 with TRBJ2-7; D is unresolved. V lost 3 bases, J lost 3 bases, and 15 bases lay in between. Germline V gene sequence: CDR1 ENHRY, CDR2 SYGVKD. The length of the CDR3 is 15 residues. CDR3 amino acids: CAISEGQSLLYEQYF. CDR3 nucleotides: TGTGCCATCAGTGAAGGGCAGAGCCTCCTCTACGAGCAGTACTTC.

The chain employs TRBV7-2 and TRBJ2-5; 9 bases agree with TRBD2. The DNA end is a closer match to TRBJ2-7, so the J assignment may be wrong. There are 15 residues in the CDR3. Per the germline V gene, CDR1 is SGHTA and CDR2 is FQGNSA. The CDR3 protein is CASSLVVAGAYEQYF. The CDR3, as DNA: TGTGCCAGCAGCTTAGTGGTAGCGGGAGCCTACGAGCAGTACTTC.

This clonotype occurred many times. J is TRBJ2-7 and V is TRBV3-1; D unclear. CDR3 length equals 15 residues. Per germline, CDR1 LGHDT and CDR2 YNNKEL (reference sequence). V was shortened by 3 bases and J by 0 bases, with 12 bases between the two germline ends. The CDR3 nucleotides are TGTGCCAGCAGCCAGCCAGCAAGTAGCTCCTACGAGCAGTACTTC. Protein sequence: CASSQPASSSYEQYF.

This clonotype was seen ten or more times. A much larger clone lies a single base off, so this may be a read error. The CDR3 reads CSSHAAETQYF. The CDR3 nucleotides read TGTTCCAGCCACGCCGCAGAGACCCAGTACTTC. The chain carries TRBV7-9 and TRBJ2-5; D gene unclear. The CDR3 has 11 residues. The V gene's germline CDR1 is SEHNR and CDR2 FQNEAQ (reference sequence).

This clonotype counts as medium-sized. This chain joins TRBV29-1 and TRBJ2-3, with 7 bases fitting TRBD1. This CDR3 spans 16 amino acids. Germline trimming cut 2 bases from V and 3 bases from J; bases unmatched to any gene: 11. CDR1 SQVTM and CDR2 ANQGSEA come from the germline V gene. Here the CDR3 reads CSVERGSGQATDTQYF. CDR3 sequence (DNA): TGCAGCGTTGAAAGGGGATCCGGACAGGCGACAGATACGCAGTATTTT.

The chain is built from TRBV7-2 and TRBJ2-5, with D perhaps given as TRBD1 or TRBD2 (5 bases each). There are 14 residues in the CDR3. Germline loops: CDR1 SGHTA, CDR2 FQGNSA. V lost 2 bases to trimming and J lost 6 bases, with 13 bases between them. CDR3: CASSLPGPSKTQYF. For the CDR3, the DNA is TGTGCCAGCAGCTTACCGGGGCCATCGAAGACCCAGTACTTC.

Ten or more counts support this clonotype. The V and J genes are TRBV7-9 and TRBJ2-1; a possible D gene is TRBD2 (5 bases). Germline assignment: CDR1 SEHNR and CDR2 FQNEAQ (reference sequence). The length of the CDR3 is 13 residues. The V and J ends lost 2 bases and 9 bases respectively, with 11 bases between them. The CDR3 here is CASSLKGDGEQFF. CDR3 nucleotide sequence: TGTGCCAGCAGCTTAAAGGGAGACGGTGAGCAGTTCTTC.

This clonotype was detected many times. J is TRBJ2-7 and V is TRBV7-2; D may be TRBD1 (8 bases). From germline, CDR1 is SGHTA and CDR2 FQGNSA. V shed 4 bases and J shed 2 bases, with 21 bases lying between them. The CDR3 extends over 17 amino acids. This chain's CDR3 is CASSSWGGDRRPYEQYF. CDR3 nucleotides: TGTGCCAGCAGCTCCTGGGGGGGGGACAGGCGCCCCTACGAGCAGTACTTC.

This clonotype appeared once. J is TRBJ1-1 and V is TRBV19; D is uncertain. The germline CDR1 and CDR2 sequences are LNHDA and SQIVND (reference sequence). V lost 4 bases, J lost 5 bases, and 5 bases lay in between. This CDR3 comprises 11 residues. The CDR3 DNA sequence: TGTGCCAGTAGTACGTGGACTGAAGCTTTCTTT. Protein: CASSTWTEAFF.

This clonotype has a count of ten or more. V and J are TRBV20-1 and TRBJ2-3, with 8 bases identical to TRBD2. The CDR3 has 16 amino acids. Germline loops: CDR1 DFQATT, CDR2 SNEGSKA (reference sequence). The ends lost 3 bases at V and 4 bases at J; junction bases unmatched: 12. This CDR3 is CSASLSGGAVADTQYF. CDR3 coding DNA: TGCAGTGCTAGTTTATCGGGGGGGGCCGTAGCAGATACGCAGTATTTT.